This T cell receptor beta chain derives from a study of CD8+ T cells in alopecia areata. Treatment here: oral pan-JAK inhibitor, 5-10 mg twice daily. In alopecia areata patients, both lesional scalp punch biopsies and peripheral blood were collected. The CDR3 runs 15 residues. The ends were cut back, 2 bases at V and 2 bases at J, with 10 bases in the middle. Germline V gives CDR1 SGHTA, CDR2 FQGNSA. cDNA prepared by RNA extraction and subsequent reverse transcription served as the template for sequencing. Sequenced by immunoSEQ multiplex PCR; TCRdb stores in-frame clones only, minus some. Counted here are 180,000 or so clones, 58% occurring once; the ten biggest clones make up more than 5.5%. Study results and limitations: How baseline CD8+ expansion relates to response remains uncertain (there was one nonresponder).

Regarding this clone: The target antigen is unknown.

This sequence originates from a human donor with alopecia areata. Sequencing was performed on CD4+ T cells sorted from blood, taken at week 24, from a patient treated with tofacitinib. The V call is TRBV7-2, the J call TRBJ1-5; D uncertain. The CDR3 sequence is CASSLSSGGNQPQHF. The CDR3 nucleotides are TGTGCCAGCAGCTTAAGTTCGGGTGGCAATCAGCCCCAGCATTTT.